This TCR beta chain originates from a study of T cell responses to AZD1222 COVID-19 vaccine. Study-level points and caveats: A mostly white British donor set with more females was recruited, and clonal diversity was possibly underestimated.

Trimming took 1 base from V and 8 from J, leaving 16 bases between them. Germline V lookup: CDR1 SGHRS, CDR2 YFSETQ. This CDR3 has 15 amino acids. It was second doses at about 4 or about 12 weeks that were pooled. A word on this clone: Its antigen remains unidentified.

Libraries were prepared by immunoSEQ multiplex PCR; TCRdb keeps only in-frame clonotypes and omits some of them. Among roughly 180,000 clones listed, approximately 91% were seen once. This material consisted of peripheral blood, taken 28 days after the second AZD1222 dose. The rearrangement uses TRBV5-1 and TRBJ2-1; no definite D call. The receptor was derived from an adult who received the AZD1222 COVID-19 vaccine. The CDR3 loop is CASSLLTPPLDEQFF. DNA of the CDR3: TGCGCCAGCAGCTTGTTAACTCCCCCTCTCGATGAGCAGTTCTTC.